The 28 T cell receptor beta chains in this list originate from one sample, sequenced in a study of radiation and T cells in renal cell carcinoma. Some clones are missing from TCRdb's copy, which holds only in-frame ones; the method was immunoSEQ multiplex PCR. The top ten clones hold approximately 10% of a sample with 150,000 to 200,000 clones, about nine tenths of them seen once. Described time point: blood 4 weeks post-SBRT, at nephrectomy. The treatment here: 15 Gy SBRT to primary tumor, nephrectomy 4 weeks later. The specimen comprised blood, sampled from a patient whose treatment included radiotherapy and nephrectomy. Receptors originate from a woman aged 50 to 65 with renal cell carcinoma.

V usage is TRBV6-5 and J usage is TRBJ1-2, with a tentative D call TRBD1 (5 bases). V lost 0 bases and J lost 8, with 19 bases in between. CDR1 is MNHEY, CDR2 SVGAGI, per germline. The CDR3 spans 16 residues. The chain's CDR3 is CASSYSNSGGQIGYTF. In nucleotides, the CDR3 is TGTGCCAGCAGTTACTCCAATTCCGGGGGTCAAATAGGCTACACCTTC.

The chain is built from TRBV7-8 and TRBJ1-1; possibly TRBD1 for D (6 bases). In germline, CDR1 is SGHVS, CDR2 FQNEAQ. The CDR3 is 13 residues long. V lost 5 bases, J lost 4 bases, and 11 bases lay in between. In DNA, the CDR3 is TGTGCCAGCAGCACCCAGGGGACCACTGAAGCTTTCTTT. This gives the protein CASSTQGTTEAFF.

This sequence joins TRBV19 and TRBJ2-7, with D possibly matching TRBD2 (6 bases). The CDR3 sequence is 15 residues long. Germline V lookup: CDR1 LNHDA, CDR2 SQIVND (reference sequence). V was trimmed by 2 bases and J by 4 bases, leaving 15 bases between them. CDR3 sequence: CASSIFSGTRYEQYF. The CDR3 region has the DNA TGTGCCAGTAGTATATTTTCGGGGACTCGATACGAGCAGTACTTC.

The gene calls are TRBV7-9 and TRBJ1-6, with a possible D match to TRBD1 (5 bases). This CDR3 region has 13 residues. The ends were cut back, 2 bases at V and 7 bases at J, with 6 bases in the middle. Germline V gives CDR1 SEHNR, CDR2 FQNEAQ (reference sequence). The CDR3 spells CASSLQGNSPLHF. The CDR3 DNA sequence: TGTGCCAGCAGCTTACAGGGCAATTCACCCCTCCACTTT.

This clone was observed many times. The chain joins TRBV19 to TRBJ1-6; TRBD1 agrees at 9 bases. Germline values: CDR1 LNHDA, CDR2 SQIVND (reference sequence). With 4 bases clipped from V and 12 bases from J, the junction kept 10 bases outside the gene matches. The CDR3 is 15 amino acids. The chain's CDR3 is CASSTRQGERLPLHF. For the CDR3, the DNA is TGTGCCAGTAGTACCAGACAGGGGGAACGTTTACCCCTCCACTTT.

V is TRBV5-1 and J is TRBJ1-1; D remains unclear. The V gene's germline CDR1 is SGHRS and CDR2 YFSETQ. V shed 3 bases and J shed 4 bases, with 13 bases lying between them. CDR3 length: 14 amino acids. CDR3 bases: TGCGCCAGCAGCTCCGGGGTTTCGGGCACTGAAGCTTTCTTT. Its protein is CASSSGVSGTEAFF.

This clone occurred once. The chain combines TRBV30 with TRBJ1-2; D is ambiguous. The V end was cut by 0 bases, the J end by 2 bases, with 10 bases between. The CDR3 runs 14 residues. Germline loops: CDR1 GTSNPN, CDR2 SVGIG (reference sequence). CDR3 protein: CAWSVLGTNYGYTF. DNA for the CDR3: TGTGCCTGGAGTGTACTGGGCACCAACTATGGCTACACCTTC.

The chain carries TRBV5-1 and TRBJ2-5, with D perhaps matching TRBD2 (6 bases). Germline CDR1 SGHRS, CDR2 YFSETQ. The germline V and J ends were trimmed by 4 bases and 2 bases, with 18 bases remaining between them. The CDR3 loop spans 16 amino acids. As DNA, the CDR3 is TGCGCCAGCAGCCCCCCCATAGCGGCACAACAAGAGACCCAGTACTTC. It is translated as CASSPPIAAQQETQYF.

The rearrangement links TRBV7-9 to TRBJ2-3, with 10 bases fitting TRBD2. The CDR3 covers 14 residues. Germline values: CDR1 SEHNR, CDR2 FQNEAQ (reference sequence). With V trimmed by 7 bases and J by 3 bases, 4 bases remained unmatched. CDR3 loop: CASIRAGGTDTQYF. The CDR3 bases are TGTGCCAGCATCCGAGCGGGGGGGACAGATACGCAGTATTTT.

CDR3 bases: TGTGCCAGCAGCCCCCAAAGGAGGGGGGGCTTGTATTTT. Its translation: CASSPQRRGGLYF. The V call is TRBV5-4, the J call TRBJ2-3; D might be TRBD2 (7 bases). The CDR3 is 13 amino acids. Germline V lookup: CDR1 SGHNT, CDR2 YYREEE (reference sequence). The V end lost 4 bases, the J end lost 14 bases, and 20 bases lay between the germline ends.

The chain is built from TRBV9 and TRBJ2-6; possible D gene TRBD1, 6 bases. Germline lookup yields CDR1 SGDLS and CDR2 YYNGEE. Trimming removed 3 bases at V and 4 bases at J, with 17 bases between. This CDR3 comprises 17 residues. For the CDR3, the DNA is TGTGCCAGCAGCGGATACAGGGTATCGACCGGGGCCAACGTCCTGACTTTC. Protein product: CASSGYRVSTGANVLTF.

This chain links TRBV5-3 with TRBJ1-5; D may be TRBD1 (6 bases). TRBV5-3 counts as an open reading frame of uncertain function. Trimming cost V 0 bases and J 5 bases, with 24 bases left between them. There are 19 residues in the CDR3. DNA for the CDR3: TGTGCCAGAAGCTTGGCGTCCGACCCCCGGCAGGGGAGTCATCAGCCCCAGCATTTT. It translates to CARSLASDPRQGSHQPQHF.

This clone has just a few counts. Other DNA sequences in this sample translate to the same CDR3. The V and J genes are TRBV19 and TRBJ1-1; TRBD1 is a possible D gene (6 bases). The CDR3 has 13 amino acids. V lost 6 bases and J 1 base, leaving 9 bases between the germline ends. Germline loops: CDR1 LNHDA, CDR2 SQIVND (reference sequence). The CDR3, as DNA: TGTGCCAGTAGCCTGACAGGGAACACTGAAGCTTTCTTT. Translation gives CASSLTGNTEAFF.

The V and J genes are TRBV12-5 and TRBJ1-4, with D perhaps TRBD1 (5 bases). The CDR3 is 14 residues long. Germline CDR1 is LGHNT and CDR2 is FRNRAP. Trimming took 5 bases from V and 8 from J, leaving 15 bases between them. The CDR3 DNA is TGTGCTAGTGGTCCCGGGGACGCAGTCGAAAAACTGTTTTTT. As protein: CASGPGDAVEKLFF.

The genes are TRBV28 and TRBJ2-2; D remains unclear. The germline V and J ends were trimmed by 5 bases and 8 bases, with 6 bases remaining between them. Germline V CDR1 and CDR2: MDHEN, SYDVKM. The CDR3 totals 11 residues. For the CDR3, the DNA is TGTGCCAGCAGTCCGCCGGGGGAGCTGTTTTTT. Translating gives CASSPPGELFF.

This CDR3 reads CASSPSGQGGAYEQYF. The CDR3 DNA reads as TGTGCCAGCTCACCATCCGGACAGGGTGGCGCCTACGAGCAGTACTTC. The chain is built from TRBV18 and TRBJ2-7; 8 bases align to TRBD1. CDR1 is KGHSH, CDR2 LQKENI, per germline. V shed 2 bases and J 2 bases; nucleotides not matched to a gene: 8. This CDR3 is 16 amino acids long.

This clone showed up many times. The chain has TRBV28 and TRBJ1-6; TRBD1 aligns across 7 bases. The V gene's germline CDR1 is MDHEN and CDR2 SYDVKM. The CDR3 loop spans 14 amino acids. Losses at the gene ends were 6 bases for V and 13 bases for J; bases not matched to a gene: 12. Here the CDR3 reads CASRKGQALSPLHF. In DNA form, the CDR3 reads TGTGCCAGCAGGAAAGGACAGGCCCTCTCGCCCCTCCACTTT.

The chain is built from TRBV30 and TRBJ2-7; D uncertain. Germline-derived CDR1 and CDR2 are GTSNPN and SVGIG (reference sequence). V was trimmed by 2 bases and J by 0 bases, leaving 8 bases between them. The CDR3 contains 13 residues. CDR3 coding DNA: TGTGCCTGGAGTCGCATGTCCTCCTACGAGCAGTACTTC. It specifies CAWSRMSSYEQYF.

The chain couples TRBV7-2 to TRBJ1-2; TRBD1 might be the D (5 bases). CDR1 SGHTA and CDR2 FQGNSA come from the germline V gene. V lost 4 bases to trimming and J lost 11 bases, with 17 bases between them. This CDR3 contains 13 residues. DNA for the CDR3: TGTGCCAGCAGCTCTCAGGGTAGCTTCAGTTACACCTTC. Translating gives CASSSQGSFSYTF.

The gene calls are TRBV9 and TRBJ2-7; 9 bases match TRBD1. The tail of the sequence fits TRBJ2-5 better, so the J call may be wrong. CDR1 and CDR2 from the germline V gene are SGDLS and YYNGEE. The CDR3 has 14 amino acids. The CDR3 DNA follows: TGTGCCAGCAGCGTGAGCCGGGGACAGGGGACCCAGTACTTC. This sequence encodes CASSVSRGQGTQYF.

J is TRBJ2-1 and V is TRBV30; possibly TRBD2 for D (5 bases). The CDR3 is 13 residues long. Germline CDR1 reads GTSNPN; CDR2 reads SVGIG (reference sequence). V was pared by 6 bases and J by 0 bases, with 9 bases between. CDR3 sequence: CACTGFSYNEQFF. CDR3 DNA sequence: TGTGCCTGCACGGGGTTCTCCTACAATGAGCAGTTCTTC.

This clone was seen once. Here the CDR3 reads CASSCRGTSNSPLHF. CDR3 coding DNA: TGTGCCAGCAGCTGCCGGGGGACAAGTAATTCACCCCTCCACTTT. The chain has TRBV6-7 and TRBJ1-6, with D possibly being TRBD1 (6 bases). TRBV6-7 is identified as an open reading frame with a role that is uncertain. The length of the CDR3 is 15 residues. Trimming removed 6 bases from V and 6 bases from J, with 15 bases in between.

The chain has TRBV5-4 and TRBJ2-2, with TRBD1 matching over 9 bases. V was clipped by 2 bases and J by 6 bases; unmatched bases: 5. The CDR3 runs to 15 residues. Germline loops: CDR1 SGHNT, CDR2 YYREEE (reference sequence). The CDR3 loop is CASSLLQGAAGELFF. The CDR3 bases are TGTGCCAGCAGCTTATTACAGGGGGCGGCCGGGGAGCTGTTTTTT.

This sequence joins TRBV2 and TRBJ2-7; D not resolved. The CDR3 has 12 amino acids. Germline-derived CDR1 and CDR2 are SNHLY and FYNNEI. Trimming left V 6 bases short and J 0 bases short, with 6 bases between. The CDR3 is CASRRSSYEQYF. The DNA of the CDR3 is TGTGCCAGCAGAAGGTCCTCCTACGAGCAGTACTTC.

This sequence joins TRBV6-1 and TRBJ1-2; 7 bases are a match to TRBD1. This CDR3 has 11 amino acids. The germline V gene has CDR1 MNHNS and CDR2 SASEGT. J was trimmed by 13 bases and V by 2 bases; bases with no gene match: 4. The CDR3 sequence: CASSEKDRSTF. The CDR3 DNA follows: TGTGCCAGCAGTGAAAAGGACAGGAGCACCTTC.

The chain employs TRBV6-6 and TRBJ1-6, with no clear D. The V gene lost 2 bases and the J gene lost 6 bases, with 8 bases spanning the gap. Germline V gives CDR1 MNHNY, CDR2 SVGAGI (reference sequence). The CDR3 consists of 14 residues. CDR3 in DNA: TGTGCCAGCAGTTACCTGAAGGCTAATTCACCCCTCCACTTT. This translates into CASSYLKANSPLHF.

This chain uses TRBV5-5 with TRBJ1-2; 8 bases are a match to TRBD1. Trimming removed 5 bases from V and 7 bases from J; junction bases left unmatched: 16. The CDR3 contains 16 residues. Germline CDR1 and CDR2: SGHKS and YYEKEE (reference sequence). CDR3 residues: CASSWTGIPSPSGYTF. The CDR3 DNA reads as TGTGCCAGCAGTTGGACAGGGATCCCTTCGCCCAGTGGCTACACCTTC. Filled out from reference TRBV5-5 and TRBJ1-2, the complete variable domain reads DAGVTQSPTHLIKTRGQQVTLRCSPISGHKSVSWYQQVLGQGPQFIFQYYEKEERGRGNFPDRFSARQFPNYSSELNVNALLLGDSALYLCASSWTGIPSPSGYTFGSGTRLTVV.

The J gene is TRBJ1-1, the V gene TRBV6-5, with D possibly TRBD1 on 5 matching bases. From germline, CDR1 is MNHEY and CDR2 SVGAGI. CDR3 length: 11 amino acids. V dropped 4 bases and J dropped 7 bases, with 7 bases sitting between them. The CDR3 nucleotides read TGTGCCAGCAGTTGGACAAATGAAGCTTTCTTT. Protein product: CASSWTNEAFF.